Listed below are T cell receptor beta chains from one sample, sequenced in a study of neoadjuvant anti-PD-1 for oral cavity cancer. TCRdb's copy holds only in-frame clones and misses some; the assay was immunoSEQ multiplex PCR. This table holds about 16,000 clones, about three quarters found once. Sequenced here: PBMCs, sampled before nivolumab (anti-PD-1) treatment. The receptor set was obtained from a person between 40 and 85 years old with oral cavity squamous cell carcinoma. CDR3s include the opening cysteine and the closing phenylalanine or tryptophan. Each record gives: V gene, clone size, D gene, J gene, CDR3 protein, CDR3 DNA. D genes are given only for firm matches. Clone size is given for some rows only: seen once, a few or many times, or a class if the clone is expanded.

TRBV5-1	few	-	TRBJ1-2	CASSFGQRHYGYTF	TGCGCCAGCAGCTTTGGACAGAGGCACTATGGCTACACCTTC
TRBV7-3	-	TRBD2	TRBJ2-3	CASSGQRGSADTQYF	TGTGCCAGCAGCGGCCAGCGGGGGAGCGCAGATACGCAGTATTTT
TRBV7-9	-	-	TRBJ2-1	CASSLAGGLSSYNEQFF	TGTGCCAGCAGCTTAGCGGGCGGGCTTAGCTCCTACAATGAGCAGTTCTTC
TRBV27	few	-	TRBJ1-1	CASSLSYITPMNTEAFF	TGTGCCAGCAGTTTATCTTATATTACACCGATGAACACTGAAGCTTTCTTT
TRBV30	-	-	TRBJ1-1	CAWSVPGGRNTEAFF	TGTGCCTGGAGTGTACCGGGGGGACGGAACACTGAAGCTTTCTTT
TRBV25-1	-	TRBD2	TRBJ2-3	CASSALAGVRGEDTQYF	TGTGCCAGCAGTGCCCTAGCGGGAGTCCGGGGCGAGGATACGCAGTATTTT
TRBV6-5	-	TRBD1	TRBJ1-2	CASSQQGAGGYGYTF	TGTGCCAGCAGCCAACAGGGGGCAGGGGGCTATGGCTACACCTTC
TRBV6-1	-	TRBD2	TRBJ2-7	CASRGSGSLNEQYF	TGTGCCAGCAGGGGTAGCGGGAGTCTCAACGAGCAGTACTTC
TRBV5-6	-	-	TRBJ2-5	CASSLWQGQQETQYF	TGTGCCAGCAGCTTGTGGCAGGGACAACAAGAGACCCAGTACTTC
TRBV19	-	-	TRBJ2-7	CASSSRSSWEQYF	TGTGCCAGTAGTAGCCGATCTTCGTGGGAGCAGTACTTC
TRBV28	-	-	TRBJ2-6	CASSLVRAGSHRPSGANVLTF	TGTGCCAGCAGTCTGGTCCGGGCGGGATCTCACCGCCCCTCTGGGGCCAACGTCCTGACTTTC
TRBV29-1	-	TRBD1	TRBJ2-6	CSVYGSDRALAGANVLTF	TGCAGCGTTTATGGTTCGGACAGGGCCTTGGCGGGGGCCAACGTCCTGACTTTC
TRBV6-1	-	TRBD1	TRBJ1-6	CASTSGQGFSPLHF	TGTGCCAGCACCTCGGGACAGGGCTTTTCACCCCTCCACTTT
TRBV6-6	-	-	TRBJ1-6	CASRYMVIAPLHF	TGTGCCAGCAGATACATGGTTATCGCCCCCCTCCACTTT
TRBV6-1	-	TRBD1	TRBJ2-3	CASGTGEADTQYF	TGTGCCAGCGGGACAGGGGAGGCAGATACGCAGTATTTT
TRBV6-1	-	TRBD1	TRBJ2-7	CASRLGTGVGEQYF	TGTGCCAGCAGACTCGGGACAGGGGTCGGAGAGCAGTACTTC
TRBV10-3	few	-	TRBJ1-3	CATPSGGNTIYF	TGTGCCACACCCTCGGGTGGAAACACCATATATTTT
TRBV11-2	-	-	TRBJ2-7	CASSLTGISYEQYF	TGTGCCAGCAGCCTCACAGGGATCTCCTACGAGCAGTACTTC
TRBV4-2	-	TRBD2	TRBJ2-1	CASSQDSFSGTYNEQFF	TGTGCCAGCAGCCAAGATAGTTTCAGCGGGACCTACAATGAGCAGTTCTTC
TRBV2	-	TRBD1	TRBJ1-5	CASSRGQGHQPQHF	TGTGCCAGCAGCAGGGGACAGGGTCATCAGCCCCAGCATTTT
TRBV4-1	-	TRBD2	TRBJ2-7	CASSQDVESGGVTSYEQYF	TGCGCCAGCAGCCAAGATGTGGAGTCGGGAGGGGTGACGTCCTACGAGCAGTACTTC